The T cell receptor (beta chain) under discussion was sequenced for a study of control samples from healthy donors and cancer patients. Libraries were prepared by immunoSEQ multiplex PCR; TCRdb keeps only in-frame clonotypes and omits some of them. The profile shows about 130,000 clones, 87% of them singletons. The CDR3 runs 12 residues. Germline-derived CDR1 and CDR2 are SGHAT and FQNNGV. Trimming cost V 0 bases and J 15 bases; bases outside gene matches: 5. V is TRBV11-2 and J is TRBJ2-1; 7 positions match TRBD1. Source material: blood. This receptor was taken from a man aged 18 to 30 in good health. The CDR3 loop reads CASSLERGHRFF. In DNA form, the CDR3 reads TGTGCCAGCAGCTTAGAAAGGGGGCACCGGTTCTTC.